These T cell receptor beta chains were read from a single sample in a study of T cells after yellow fever vaccination. TCRdb passed the 5' RACE reads through MiXCR, listing each CDR3 protein once. The sample yields roughly 500,000 distinct CDR3 sequences, less than 20% seen once. Sequencing used PBMCs, obtained 15 days after the yellow fever booster vaccination. Receptor source: a man under 40 who received the YFV17D yellow fever vaccine. Both conserved end residues are part of each CDR3. The D gene is left open where the match is weak. A row's size may be missing; if present it is once, few, many or a size class.

clone_size j_call d_call v_call cdr3_nt cdr3_aa
NA TRBJ1-5 NA TRBV7-7 TGTGCCAGCAGCTTAGCGTTTGGTCAGCCCCAGCATTTT CASSLAFGQPQHF
NA TRBJ2-5 NA TRBV19 TGTGCCAGTAGTACCTACGTGCAGAGCCAAGAGACCCAGTACTTC CASSTYVQSQETQYF
NA TRBJ2-7 NA TRBV5-5 TGTGCCAGCAGCTTGGAAGGGGTCAGTACCTACGAGCAGTACTTC CASSLEGVSTYEQYF
NA TRBJ2-1 TRBD1 TRBV7-9 TGTGCCAGCAGCTTAGAGTTGGTGGACAGGGTGGAGCAGTTCTTC CASSLELVDRVEQFF
NA TRBJ2-5 TRBD2 TRBV9 TGTGCCAGCAGCGTAGGGACTAGCGGGAGCCCCGGATTAGAGACCCAGTACTTC CASSVGTSGSPGLETQYF
few TRBJ2-1 TRBD2 TRBV24-1 TGTGCCACCAGTGATTTGCATGCCAGGGAGGGCTACAATGAGCAGTTCTTC CATSDLHAREGYNEQFF
NA TRBJ2-1 TRBD1 TRBV2 TGTGCCAGCAACTCGGGACAGGGGAGAAATGAGCAGTTCTTC CASNSGQGRNEQFF
NA TRBJ2-1 TRBD2 TRBV12-3/TRBV12-4 TGTGCCAGCGGGTCAAGCGGGAGGAGAAATGAGCAGTTCTTC CASGSSGRRNEQFF
NA TRBJ2-7 TRBD2 TRBV7-9 TGTGCCAGCAGCTTCAGCGGGAGAAACGAGCAGTACTTC CASSFSGRNEQYF
few TRBJ2-3 TRBD2 TRBV15 TGTGCCACCAGCAGACTAGCGGGACTCACAGATACGCAGTATTTT CATSRLAGLTDTQYF
NA TRBJ2-1 NA TRBV20-1 TGCAGTGCCGAACGGGGCAATGAGCAGTTCTTC CSAERGNEQFF
NA TRBJ2-1 NA TRBV20-1 TGCAGTGCTAGTAGGGAATACAATGAGCAGTTCTTC CSASREYNEQFF
NA TRBJ2-5 TRBD2 TRBV5-1 TGCGCCAGCAGCTTGTTGCTAGCGGGAGTTGGCGAGACCCAGTACTTC CASSLLLAGVGETQYF
NA TRBJ2-6 TRBD1 TRBV18 TGTGCCAGCTCACCAGGGCAGGGGGCGCAGGGGGCCAACGTCCTGACTTTC CASSPGQGAQGANVLTF
NA TRBJ2-7 TRBD2 TRBV4-3 TGCGCCAGCAGCCAAGTCGCGGGAGGGCCTGAGCAGTACTTC CASSQVAGGPEQYF
NA TRBJ2-1 TRBD2 TRBV6-5 TGTGCCAGCAGTTACTATCCAACTAGCGGTTCGGACAATGAGCAGTTCTTC CASSYYPTSGSDNEQFF
NA TRBJ2-2 NA TRBV5-1 TGCGCCAGCAGCTCGGACGGCCTGGCCGGGGAGCTGTTTTTT CASSSDGLAGELFF
many TRBJ2-3 NA TRBV27 TGTGCCAGCAGCTCGACTAGCACAGATACGCAGTATTTT CASSSTSTDTQYF
few TRBJ2-2 NA TRBV5-6 TGTGCCAGCAGCTACTCCGGGACTCCGACCACCGGGGAGCTGTTTTTT CASSYSGTPTTGELFF
NA TRBJ2-1 TRBD1 TRBV20-1 TGCAGTGCCCAGGCGGGACAGGACTTCAATGAGCAGTTCTTC CSAQAGQDFNEQFF
few TRBJ2-1 TRBD2 TRBV7-2 TGTGCCAGCAGCTTAATCCGGGCCGGGAGGGAGGAGCAGTTCTTC CASSLIRAGREEQFF
NA TRBJ2-2 NA TRBV24-1 TGTGCCACCAGTTCTGCGACAGTGAACACCGGGGAGCTGTTTTTT CATSSATVNTGELFF